This TCR beta chain was retrieved from a study of T cells after yellow fever vaccination. TCRdb reprocessed the 5' RACE reads via MiXCR and lists one record per CDR3 protein. This table has around 550,000 distinct CDR3 sequences, about 19% appearing once. The specimen was PBMCs, collected 15 days after the yellow fever booster vaccination. This TCR derives from a man aged 25 to 40 who received the YFV17D yellow fever vaccine.

The DNA of the CDR3 is TGTGCCACCAGCGACGGGGGGTCGAACATTCAGTACTTC. It encodes CATSDGGSNIQYF. The chain joins TRBV24-1 to TRBJ2-4; 7 bases match TRBD2. The junction had 6 bases not matched to a gene; V was cut back by 7 bases and J by 7 bases. There are 13 residues in the CDR3. Germline CDR1 KGHDR, CDR2 SFDVKD.